Below are 21 T cell receptor beta chains sequenced from a single sample in a study of cytomegalovirus exposure and HLA in healthy donors. In the PCR, 60 Vbeta and 13 Jbeta primers were used. Clones were sequenced by immunoSEQ multiplex PCR, and TCRdb holds only the in-frame ones, with some missing. The profile shows about 150,000 clones, 84% of them singletons. The specimen sequenced was PBMCs. Source of these receptors: a man between 18 and 29 years old in good health and CMV-seronegative.

The gene calls are TRBV5-1 and TRBJ1-5, with TRBD1 identical over 10 bases. With V trimmed by 0 bases and J by 2 bases, 5 bases remained unmatched. The CDR3 is 17 residues long. Looked up from germline, CDR1 is SGHRS and CDR2 is YFSETQ. CDR3 sequence: CASSLGQGAKGNQPQHF. CDR3 DNA: TGCGCCAGCAGCTTGGGACAGGGGGCAAAAGGCAATCAGCCCCAGCATTTT.

The genes are TRBV7-8 and TRBJ2-7, with TRBD2 identical over 10 bases. Germline CDR1 and CDR2: SGHVS and FQNEAQ. This CDR3 region has 15 residues. After removal of 0 bases from V and 5 bases from J, the junction contained 4 bases not matched to a gene. The CDR3 region is CASSLAPSGRNEQYF. The DNA for the CDR3 is TGTGCCAGCAGCTTAGCCCCTAGCGGGAGAAACGAGCAGTACTTC.

The chain combines TRBV7-3 with TRBJ2-3; 7 nucleotides line up with TRBD2. The trim removed 3 bases at V and 2 bases at J, leaving 2 bases unmatched. Germline V gives CDR1 SGHTA, CDR2 FQGTGA. This CDR3 is 14 amino acids long. The CDR3 region is CASSFGGDTDTQYF. The DNA of the CDR3 is TGTGCCAGCAGCTTTGGGGGGGACACAGATACGCAGTATTTT.

This clone came up once. J is TRBJ2-5 and V is TRBV7-7; 7 bases are shared with TRBD1. The CDR3 has 13 amino acids. Losses at the gene ends were 3 bases for V and 2 bases for J; bases not matched to a gene: 0. Germline V gene data show CDR1 as SSHAT and CDR2 as FNYEAQ (reference sequence). Here the CDR3 reads CASSLDRQETQYF. The CDR3 DNA is TGTGCCAGCAGCTTGGACAGGCAAGAGACCCAGTACTTC. The complete variable domain, with remaining parts taken from reference TRBV7-7 and TRBJ2-5, reads GAGVSQSPRYKVTKRGQDVTLRCDPISSHATLYWYQQALGQGPEFLTYFNYEAQPDKSGLPSDRFSAERPEGSISTLTIQRTEQRDSAMYRCASSLDRQETQYFGPGTRLLVL.

The chain uses TRBV6-6 and TRBJ1-4, with TRBD1 matching 7 bases. V dropped 2 bases and J dropped 5; count of bases not matched to a gene: 5. Germline CDR1 is MNHNY and CDR2 is SVGAGI (reference sequence). This CDR3 has 15 residues. The CDR3 protein is CASSYVGTENEKLFF. DNA for the CDR3: TGTGCCAGCAGTTACGTCGGGACAGAAAATGAAAAACTGTTTTTT.

The chain links TRBV11-1 to TRBJ1-3, with D possibly matching TRBD1 (5 bases). Trimming left V 5 bases short and J 8 bases short, with 10 bases between. CDR1 and CDR2 from the germline V gene are SGHAT and FQDESV (reference sequence). The CDR3 loop spans 12 amino acids. CDR3 loop: CASSRRDYTIYF. In DNA, the CDR3 is TGTGCCAGCAGCCGCCGGGACTACACCATATATTTT.

This CDR3 reads CATSTPGQSYEQYF. The CDR3 DNA reads as TGTGCCACCAGCACTCCGGGACAGAGCTACGAGCAGTACTTC. The chain links TRBV15 to TRBJ2-7; 7 bases map to TRBD1. Trimming at V came to 4 bases and at J to 3 bases, leaving 6 bases not matched to a gene. CDR1 and CDR2 from the germline V gene are LNHNV and YYDKDF (reference sequence). This CDR3 has 14 residues.

The rearrangement uses TRBV11-2 and TRBJ2-7, with D maybe TRBD1 (6 bases). CDR3 size: 13 residues. V lost 5 bases and J 5 bases, leaving 13 bases between the germline ends. Looked up from germline, CDR1 is SGHAT and CDR2 is FQNNGV. In nucleotides, the CDR3 is TGTGCCAGCAGCCGACCGGCAGGGGACGAGCAGTACTTC. This encodes CASSRPAGDEQYF.

The rearrangement uses TRBV7-3 and TRBJ2-4, with 8 bases fitting TRBD1. The CDR3 covers 14 residues. Unmatched junction bases numbered 9, after V lost 6 bases and J lost 8 bases. Per the germline V gene, CDR1 is SGHTA and CDR2 is FQGTGA. This CDR3 reads CASRLQGARDIQYF. DNA of the CDR3: TGTGCCAGCAGACTCCAGGGGGCGCGGGACATTCAGTACTTC.

CDR3 in DNA: TGTGCCAGCAGCTTAGGGGGGCTAATGTGGAGCTCCTATAATTCACCCCTCCACTTT. Protein product: CASSLGGLMWSSYNSPLHF. The chain has TRBV7-9 and TRBJ1-6; D possibly corresponds to TRBD1 (6 bases). The CDR3 length is 19 residues. Germline V CDR1 and CDR2: SEHNR, FQNEAQ (reference sequence). V was shortened by 1 base and J by 0 bases, with 16 bases between the two germline ends.

The rearrangement links TRBV11-3 to TRBJ1-1, with D hard to call. The CDR3 contains 13 residues. The V gene's germline CDR1 is SGHNT and CDR2 YENEEA. V was trimmed by 3 bases and J by 1 base, leaving 6 bases between them. CDR3 loop: CASSFNRNTEAFF. DNA for the CDR3: TGTGCCAGCAGCTTTAACAGGAACACTGAAGCTTTCTTT.

The J gene is TRBJ1-6, the V gene TRBV27, with no clear D. V was shortened by 2 bases and J by 9 bases, with 8 bases between the two germline ends. The CDR3 runs to 13 residues. Germline values: CDR1 MNHEY, CDR2 SMNVEV (reference sequence). The DNA for the CDR3 is TGTGCCAGCAGTTTAAATCGCGGTTCACCCCTCCACTTT. Residues: CASSLNRGSPLHF.

The rearrangement links TRBV7-9 to TRBJ2-3; the match to TRBD2 covers 10 bases. This CDR3 contains 16 residues. Germline-derived CDR1 and CDR2 are SEHNR and FQNEAQ (reference sequence). Unmatched junction bases numbered 10, after V lost 5 bases and J lost 5 bases. CDR3 region: CASSLPSGRLGDTQYF. Here the CDR3 DNA reads TGTGCCAGCAGCCTACCTAGCGGGAGATTGGGAGATACGCAGTATTTT.

The chain couples TRBV14 to TRBJ2-1; TRBD2 is a possible D gene (5 bases). The CDR3 consists of 15 residues. Germline CDR1 SGHDN, CDR2 FVKESK. V lost 1 base and J lost 5, with 12 bases in between. CDR3 residues: CASSQVPRAHNEQFF. CDR3 in DNA: TGTGCCAGCAGCCAAGTCCCGCGGGCTCACAATGAGCAGTTCTTC.

This rearrangement joins TRBV30 to TRBJ1-1; D is undetermined. Trimming took 1 base from V and 5 from J, leaving 8 bases between them. Germline loops: CDR1 GTSNPN, CDR2 SVGIG (reference sequence). The CDR3 extends over 12 amino acids. The CDR3, as DNA: TGTGCCTGGAGTGACAGAATAACTGAAGCTTTCTTT. Translation gives CAWSDRITEAFF.

This clone was seen only a few times. The junction departs from the called germline gene at one end, perhaps through a read error. The rearrangement uses TRBV7-9 and TRBJ2-7; no clear D. CDR3 length: 12 amino acids. Germline V CDR1 and CDR2: SEHNR, FQNEAQ (reference sequence). The CDR3 protein is CSSSSYSYEQYF. In nucleotides, the CDR3 is TGTTCCAGCAGCTCGTACAGCTACGAGCAGTACTTC.

This clone was recorded once. The genes are TRBV15 and TRBJ1-5; TRBD1 is a possible D gene (5 bases). The germline V and J ends were trimmed by 9 bases and 7 bases, with 16 bases remaining between them. This CDR3 comprises 13 residues. Per germline, CDR1 LNHNV and CDR2 YYDKDF (reference sequence). The CDR3 coding sequence is TGTGCCACTTCCCGACAGCCTGCACAGCCCCAGCATTTT. This encodes CATSRQPAQPQHF.

The chain couples TRBV7-9 to TRBJ1-5; a possible D gene is TRBD1 (5 bases). V was cut by 1 base and J by 6 bases, with 10 bases left in between. Germline V lookup: CDR1 SEHNR, CDR2 FQNEAQ (reference sequence). The CDR3 runs to 14 residues. In nucleotides, the CDR3 is TGTGCCAGCAGCTTAGAGTCAGGGCCTCAGCCCCAGCATTTT. Residues: CASSLESGPQPQHF.

J is TRBJ2-3 and V is TRBV9, with unresolved D. Germline V gene data show CDR1 as SGDLS and CDR2 as YYNGEE. The CDR3 length is 14 residues. The V gene lost 0 bases and the J gene lost 0 bases, with 5 bases spanning the gap. The CDR3 DNA reads TGTGCCAGCAGCGTAGAAGCTAGCACAGATACGCAGTATTTT. Protein product: CASSVEASTDTQYF.

The V call is TRBV9, the J call TRBJ2-1, with 10 bases that match TRBD2. This CDR3 comprises 17 residues. V trimming: 0 bases; J trimming: 2 bases; junction bases outside the gene matches: 5. The germline V gene has CDR1 SGDLS and CDR2 YYNGEE. CDR3: CASSVELAGGPYNEQFF. The CDR3 DNA reads TGTGCCAGCAGCGTAGAGTTAGCGGGAGGCCCCTACAATGAGCAGTTCTTC.

This clone was recorded once. The rearrangement joins TRBV4-1 to TRBJ2-2, with D perhaps TRBD1 (6 bases). This CDR3 is built from 16 residues. Germline V gives CDR1 MGHRA, CDR2 YSYEKL. V shed 6 bases and J shed 2 bases, with 16 bases lying between them. CDR3 residues: CASSSTGTSNTGELFF. DNA of the CDR3: TGCGCCAGCAGTTCCACCGGGACAAGCAACACCGGGGAGCTGTTTTTT.